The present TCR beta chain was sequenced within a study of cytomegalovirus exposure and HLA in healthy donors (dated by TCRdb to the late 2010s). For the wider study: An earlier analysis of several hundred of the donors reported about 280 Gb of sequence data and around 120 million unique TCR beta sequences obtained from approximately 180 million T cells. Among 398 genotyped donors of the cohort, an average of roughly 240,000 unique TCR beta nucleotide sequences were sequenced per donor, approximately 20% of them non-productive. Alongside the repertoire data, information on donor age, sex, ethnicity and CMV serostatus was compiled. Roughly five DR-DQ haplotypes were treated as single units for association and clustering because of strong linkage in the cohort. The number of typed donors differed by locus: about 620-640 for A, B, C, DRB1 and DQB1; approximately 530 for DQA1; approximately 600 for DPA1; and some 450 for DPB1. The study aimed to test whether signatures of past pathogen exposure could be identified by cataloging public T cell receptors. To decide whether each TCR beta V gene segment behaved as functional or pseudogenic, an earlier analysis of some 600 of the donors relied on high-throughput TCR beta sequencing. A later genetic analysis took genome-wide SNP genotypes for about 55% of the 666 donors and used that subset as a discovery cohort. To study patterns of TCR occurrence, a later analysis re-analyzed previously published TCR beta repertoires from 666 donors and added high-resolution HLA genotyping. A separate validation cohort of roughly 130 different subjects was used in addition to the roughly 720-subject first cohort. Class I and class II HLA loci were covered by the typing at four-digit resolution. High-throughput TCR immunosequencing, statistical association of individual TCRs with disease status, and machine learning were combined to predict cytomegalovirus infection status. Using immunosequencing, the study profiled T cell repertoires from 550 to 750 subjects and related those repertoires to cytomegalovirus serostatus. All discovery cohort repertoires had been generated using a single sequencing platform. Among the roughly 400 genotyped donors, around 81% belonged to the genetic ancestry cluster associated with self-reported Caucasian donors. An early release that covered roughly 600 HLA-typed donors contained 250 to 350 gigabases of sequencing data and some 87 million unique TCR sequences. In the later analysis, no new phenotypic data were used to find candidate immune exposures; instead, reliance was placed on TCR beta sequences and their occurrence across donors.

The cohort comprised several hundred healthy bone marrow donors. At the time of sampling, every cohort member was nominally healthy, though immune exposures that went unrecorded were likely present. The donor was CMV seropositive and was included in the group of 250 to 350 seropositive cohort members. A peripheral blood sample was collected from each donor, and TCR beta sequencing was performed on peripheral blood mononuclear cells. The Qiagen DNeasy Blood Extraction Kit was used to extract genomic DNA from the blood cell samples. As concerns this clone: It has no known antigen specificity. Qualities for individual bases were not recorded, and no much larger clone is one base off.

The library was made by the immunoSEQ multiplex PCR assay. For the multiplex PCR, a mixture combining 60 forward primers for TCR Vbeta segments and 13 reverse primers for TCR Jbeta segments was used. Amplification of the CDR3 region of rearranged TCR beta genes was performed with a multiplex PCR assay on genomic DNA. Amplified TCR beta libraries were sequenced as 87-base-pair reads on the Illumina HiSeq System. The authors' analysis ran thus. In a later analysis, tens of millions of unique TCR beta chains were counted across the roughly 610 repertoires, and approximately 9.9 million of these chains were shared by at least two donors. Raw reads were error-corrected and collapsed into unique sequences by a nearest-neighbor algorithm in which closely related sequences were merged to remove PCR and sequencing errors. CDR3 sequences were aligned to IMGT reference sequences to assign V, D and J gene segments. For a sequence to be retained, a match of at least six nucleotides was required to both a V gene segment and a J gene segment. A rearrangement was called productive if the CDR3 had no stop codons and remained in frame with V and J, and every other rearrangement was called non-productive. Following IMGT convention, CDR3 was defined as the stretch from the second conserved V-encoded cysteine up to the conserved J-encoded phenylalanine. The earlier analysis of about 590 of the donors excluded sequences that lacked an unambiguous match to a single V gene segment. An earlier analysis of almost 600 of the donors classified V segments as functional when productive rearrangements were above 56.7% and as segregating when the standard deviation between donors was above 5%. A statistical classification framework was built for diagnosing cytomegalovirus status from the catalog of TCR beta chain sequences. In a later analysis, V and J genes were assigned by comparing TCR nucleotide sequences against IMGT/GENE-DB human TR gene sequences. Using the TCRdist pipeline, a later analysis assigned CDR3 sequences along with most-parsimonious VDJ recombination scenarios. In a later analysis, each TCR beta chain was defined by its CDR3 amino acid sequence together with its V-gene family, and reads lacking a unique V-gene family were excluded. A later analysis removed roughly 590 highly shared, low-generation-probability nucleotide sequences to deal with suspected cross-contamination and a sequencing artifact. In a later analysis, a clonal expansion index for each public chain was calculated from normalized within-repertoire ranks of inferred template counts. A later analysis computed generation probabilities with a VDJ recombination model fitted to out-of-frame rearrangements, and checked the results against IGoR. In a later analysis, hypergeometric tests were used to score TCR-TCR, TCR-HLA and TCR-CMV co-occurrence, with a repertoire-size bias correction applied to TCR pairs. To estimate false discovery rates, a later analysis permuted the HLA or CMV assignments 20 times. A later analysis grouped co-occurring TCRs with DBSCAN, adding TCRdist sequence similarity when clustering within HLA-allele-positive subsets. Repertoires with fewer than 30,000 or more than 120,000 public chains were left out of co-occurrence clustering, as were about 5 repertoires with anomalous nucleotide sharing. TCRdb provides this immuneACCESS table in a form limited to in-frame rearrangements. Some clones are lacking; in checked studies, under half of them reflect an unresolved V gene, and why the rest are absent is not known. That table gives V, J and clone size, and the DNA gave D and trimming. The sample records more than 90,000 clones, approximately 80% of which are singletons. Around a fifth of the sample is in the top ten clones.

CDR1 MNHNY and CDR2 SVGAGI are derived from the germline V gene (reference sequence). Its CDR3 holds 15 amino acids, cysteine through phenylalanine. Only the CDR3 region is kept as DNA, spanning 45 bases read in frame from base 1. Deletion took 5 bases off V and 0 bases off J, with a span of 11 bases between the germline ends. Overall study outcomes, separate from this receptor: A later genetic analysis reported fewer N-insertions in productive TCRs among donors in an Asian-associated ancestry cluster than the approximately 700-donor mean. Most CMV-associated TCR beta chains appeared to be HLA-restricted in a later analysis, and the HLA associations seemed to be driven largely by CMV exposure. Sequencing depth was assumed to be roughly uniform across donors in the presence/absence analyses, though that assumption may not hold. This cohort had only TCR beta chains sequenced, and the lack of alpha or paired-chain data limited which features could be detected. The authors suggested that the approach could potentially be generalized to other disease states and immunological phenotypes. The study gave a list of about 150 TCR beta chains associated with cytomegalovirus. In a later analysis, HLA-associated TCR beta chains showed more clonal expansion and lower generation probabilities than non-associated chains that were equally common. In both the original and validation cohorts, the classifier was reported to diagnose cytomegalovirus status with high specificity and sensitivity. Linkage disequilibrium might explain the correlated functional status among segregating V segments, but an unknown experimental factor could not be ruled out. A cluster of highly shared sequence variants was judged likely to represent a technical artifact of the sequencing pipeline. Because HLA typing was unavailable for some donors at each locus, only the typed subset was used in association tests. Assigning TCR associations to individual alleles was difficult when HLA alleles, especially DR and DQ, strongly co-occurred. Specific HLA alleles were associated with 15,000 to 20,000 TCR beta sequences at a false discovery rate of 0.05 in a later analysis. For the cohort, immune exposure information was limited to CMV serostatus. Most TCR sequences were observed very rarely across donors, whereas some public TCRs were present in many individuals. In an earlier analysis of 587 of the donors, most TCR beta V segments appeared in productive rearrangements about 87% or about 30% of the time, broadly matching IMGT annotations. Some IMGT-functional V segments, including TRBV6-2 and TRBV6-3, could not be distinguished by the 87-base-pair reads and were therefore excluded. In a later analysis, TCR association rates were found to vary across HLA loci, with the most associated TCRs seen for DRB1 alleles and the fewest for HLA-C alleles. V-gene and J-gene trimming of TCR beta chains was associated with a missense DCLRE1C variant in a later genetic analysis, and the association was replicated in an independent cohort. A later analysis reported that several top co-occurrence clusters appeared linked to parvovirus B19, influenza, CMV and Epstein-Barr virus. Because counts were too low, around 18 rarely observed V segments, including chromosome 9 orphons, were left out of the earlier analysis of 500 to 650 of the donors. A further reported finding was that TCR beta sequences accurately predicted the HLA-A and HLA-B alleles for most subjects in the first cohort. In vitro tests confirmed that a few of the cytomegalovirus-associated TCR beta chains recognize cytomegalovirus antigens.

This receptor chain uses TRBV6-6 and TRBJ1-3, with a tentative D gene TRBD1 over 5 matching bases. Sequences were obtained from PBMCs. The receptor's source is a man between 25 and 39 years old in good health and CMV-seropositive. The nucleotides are TGTGCCAGCAGTGGCGACAGATACTCTGGAAACACCATATATTTT. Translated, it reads CASSGDRYSGNTIYF.